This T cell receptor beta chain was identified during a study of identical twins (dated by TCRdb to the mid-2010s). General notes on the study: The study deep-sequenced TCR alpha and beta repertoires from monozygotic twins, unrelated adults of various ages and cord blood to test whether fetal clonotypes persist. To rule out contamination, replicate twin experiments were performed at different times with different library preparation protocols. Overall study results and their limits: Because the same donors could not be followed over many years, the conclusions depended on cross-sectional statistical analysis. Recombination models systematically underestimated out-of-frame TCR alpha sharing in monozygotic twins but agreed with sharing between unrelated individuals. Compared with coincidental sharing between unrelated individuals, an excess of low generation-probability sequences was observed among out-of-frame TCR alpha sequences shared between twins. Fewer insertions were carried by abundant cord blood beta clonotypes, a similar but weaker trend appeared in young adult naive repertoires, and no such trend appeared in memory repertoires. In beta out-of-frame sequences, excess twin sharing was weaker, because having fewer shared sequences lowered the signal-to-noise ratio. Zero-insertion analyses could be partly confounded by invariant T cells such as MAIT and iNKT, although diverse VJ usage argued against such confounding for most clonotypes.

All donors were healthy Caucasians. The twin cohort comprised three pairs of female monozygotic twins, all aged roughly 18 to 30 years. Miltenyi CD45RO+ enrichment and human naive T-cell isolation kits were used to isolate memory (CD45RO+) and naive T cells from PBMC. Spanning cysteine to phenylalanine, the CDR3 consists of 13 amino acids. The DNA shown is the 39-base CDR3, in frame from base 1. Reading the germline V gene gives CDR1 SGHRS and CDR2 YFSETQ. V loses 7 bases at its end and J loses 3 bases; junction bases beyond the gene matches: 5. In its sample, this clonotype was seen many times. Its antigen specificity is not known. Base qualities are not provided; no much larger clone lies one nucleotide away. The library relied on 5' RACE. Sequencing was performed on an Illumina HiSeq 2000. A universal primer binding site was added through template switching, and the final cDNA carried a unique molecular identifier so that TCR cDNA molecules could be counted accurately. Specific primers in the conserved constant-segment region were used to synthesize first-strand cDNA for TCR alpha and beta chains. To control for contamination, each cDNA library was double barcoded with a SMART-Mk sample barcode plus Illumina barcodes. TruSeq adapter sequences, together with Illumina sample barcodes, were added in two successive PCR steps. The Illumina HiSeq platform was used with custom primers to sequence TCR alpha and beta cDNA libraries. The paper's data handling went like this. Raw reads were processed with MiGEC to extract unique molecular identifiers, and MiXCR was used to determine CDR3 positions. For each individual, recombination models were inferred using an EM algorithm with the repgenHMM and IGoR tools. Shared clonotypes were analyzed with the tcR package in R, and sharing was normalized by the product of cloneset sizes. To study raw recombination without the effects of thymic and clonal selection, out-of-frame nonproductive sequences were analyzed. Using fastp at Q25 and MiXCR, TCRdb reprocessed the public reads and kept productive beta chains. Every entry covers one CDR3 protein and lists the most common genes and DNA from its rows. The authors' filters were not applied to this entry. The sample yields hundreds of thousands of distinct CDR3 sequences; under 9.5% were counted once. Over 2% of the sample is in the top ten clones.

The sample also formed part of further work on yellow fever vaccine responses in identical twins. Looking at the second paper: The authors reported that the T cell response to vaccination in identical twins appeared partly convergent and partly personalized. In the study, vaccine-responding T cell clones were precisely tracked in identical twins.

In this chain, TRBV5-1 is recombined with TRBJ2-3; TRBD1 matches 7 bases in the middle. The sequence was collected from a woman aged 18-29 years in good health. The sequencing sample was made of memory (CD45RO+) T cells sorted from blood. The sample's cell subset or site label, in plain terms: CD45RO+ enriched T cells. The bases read TGCGCCAGCGCACAGGGGTCTACAGATACGCAGTATTTT. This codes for CASAQGSTDTQYF.